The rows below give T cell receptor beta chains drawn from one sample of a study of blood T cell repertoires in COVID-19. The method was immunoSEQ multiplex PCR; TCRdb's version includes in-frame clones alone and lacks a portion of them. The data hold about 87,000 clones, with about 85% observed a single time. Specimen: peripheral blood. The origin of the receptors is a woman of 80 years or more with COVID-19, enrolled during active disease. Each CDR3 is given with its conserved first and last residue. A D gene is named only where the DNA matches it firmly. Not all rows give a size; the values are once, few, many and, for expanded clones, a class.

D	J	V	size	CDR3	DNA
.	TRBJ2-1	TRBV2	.	CASSEYGLASNEQFF	TGTGCCAGCAGTGAATACGGGTTAGCGAGCAATGAGCAGTTCTTC
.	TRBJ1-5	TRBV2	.	CASSVMVDQPQHF	TGTGCCAGCAGTGTGATGGTAGATCAGCCCCAGCATTTT
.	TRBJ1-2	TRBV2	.	CASSMGWGPRPYGYTF	TGTGCCAGCAGTATGGGGTGGGGGCCCAGGCCCTATGGCTACACCTTC
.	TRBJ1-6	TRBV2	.	CASSADRSPLHF	TGTGCCAGCAGCGCGGATAGGTCACCCCTCCACTTT
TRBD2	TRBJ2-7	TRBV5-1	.	CASSLDSGSYEQYF	TGCGCCAGCAGCTTGGACAGCGGGAGTTACGAGCAGTACTTC
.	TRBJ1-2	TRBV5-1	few	CASSPLTGYGYTF	TGCGCCAGCAGCCCCCTGACAGGCTATGGCTACACCTTC
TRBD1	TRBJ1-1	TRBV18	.	CASSSQQGEAEAFF	TGTGCCAGCTCATCACAGCAGGGGGAAGCTGAAGCTTTCTTT
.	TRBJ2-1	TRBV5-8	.	CASSLVVGDWAANEQFF	TGTGCCAGCAGCTTGGTGGTGGGGGACTGGGCCGCCAATGAGCAGTTCTTC
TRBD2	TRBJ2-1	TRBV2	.	CASRKGVSGGSDEQFF	TGTGCCAGCAGGAAGGGCGTTAGCGGGGGGAGTGATGAGCAGTTCTTC
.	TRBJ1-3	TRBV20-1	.	CSASSVVGSGNTIYF	TGCAGTGCTAGTTCGGTGGTCGGCTCTGGAAACACCATATATTTT
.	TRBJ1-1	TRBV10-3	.	CAISTHGAGRSTEAFF	TGTGCCATCAGTACGCATGGGGCAGGAAGAAGTACTGAAGCTTTCTTT
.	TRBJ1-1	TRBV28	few	CASRLSAEAFF	TGTGCCAGCAGGCTGAGTGCTGAAGCTTTCTTT